Listed below are T cell receptor beta chains from one sample, sequenced in a study of blood T cell repertoires in COVID-19. The assay was immunoSEQ multiplex PCR, and TCRdb's table has in-frame clones only and misses some. The sample records about 250,000 clones, 70% to 90% being singletons. Material for sequencing was PBMCs or T cells enriched from blood (not recorded which). The origin of the receptors is a woman in her twenties or thirties who had recovered from COVID-19. The CDR3 runs from the conserved cysteine through the conserved F or W. The D gene is left open where the match is weak. Clone size appears in some rows only: once, few, many, or a class for an expanded clone.

>TRBV5-1|TRBJ1-4|-|-
TGCGCCAGCAGCCCCCCGACGGGGGGGGATGAAAAACTGTTTTTT
CASSPPTGGDEKLFF
>TRBV6-6|TRBJ1-5|-|-
TGTGCCAGCAGTTACCCGCCGCAGTTTAGCAATCAGCCCCAACATTTT
CASSYPPQFSNQPQHF
>TRBV27|TRBJ2-3|-|-
TGTGCCAGCAGTTCCAACCCGGGCACAGATACGCAGTATTTT
CASSSNPGTDTQYF
>TRBV7-6|TRBJ2-3|TRBD1|-
TGTGCCAGCAGCTTCCGACAGGGGGGAACAGATACGCAGTATTTT
CASSFRQGGTDTQYF
>TRBV5-1|TRBJ1-4|TRBD1|few
TGCGCCAGCAGCCCTGGACAGGCGGCGGAAAAACTGTTTTTT
CASSPGQAAEKLFF
>TRBV10-3|TRBJ2-1|TRBD1|once
TGTGCCATCAGCAGGACAGGGTTCAAGGGCTACAATGAGCAGTTCTTC
CAISRTGFKGYNEQFF
>TRBV28|TRBJ1-4|-|few
TGTGCCAGCAGTTTGACGCCTCCTCAGGGCCTGTTTTTT
CASSLTPPQGLFF
>TRBV6-5|TRBJ2-7|TRBD2|-
TGTGCCAGCAGTTACCTAGCGGGGGAGGCCGAGCAGTACTTC
CASSYLAGEAEQYF
>TRBV6-6|TRBJ1-6|-|-
TGTGCCAGCAGTCCTCGGAGGGGTAATTCACCCCTCCACTTT
CASSPRRGNSPLHF
>TRBV28|TRBJ2-7|-|-
TGTGCCAGCAGAGTCCAGGGAGGCAACGAGCAGTACTTC
CASRVQGGNEQYF
>TRBV3-1/TRBV3-2|TRBJ1-1|-|-
TGTGCCAGCAGCCAAATTGGACTCCAGGCCTTCACTGAAGCTTTCTTT
CASSQIGLQAFTEAFF
>TRBV29-1|TRBJ1-4|-|once
TGCAGCGTTGCCCCAGGACTCTCTAATGAAAAACTGTTTTTT
CSVAPGLSNEKLFF
>TRBV28|TRBJ2-1|-|few
TGTGCCAGCAGGAGACAGTCGAGCTCCTACAATGAGCAGTTCTTC
CASRRQSSSYNEQFF
>TRBV6-5|TRBJ2-2|TRBD2|-
TGTGCCAGCAGGGGGCCGGGACTAGAGGGCGGGGAGCTGTTTTTT
CASRGPGLEGGELFF
>TRBV11-2|TRBJ1-3|-|once
TGTGCCAGCAGCTTAATCGCCCCAGGAGGGAGGGGAAACACCATATATTTT
CASSLIAPGGRGNTIYF
>TRBV7-2|TRBJ1-4|-|few
TGTGCCAGCAGCTTTGTAAGCGGGGGCGAAAAACTGTTTTTT
CASSFVSGGEKLFF
>TRBV6-6|TRBJ2-7|TRBD1|-
TGTGCCAGCAGCCACTACCGGGACAGAGCCTACGAGCAGTACTTC
CASSHYRDRAYEQYF